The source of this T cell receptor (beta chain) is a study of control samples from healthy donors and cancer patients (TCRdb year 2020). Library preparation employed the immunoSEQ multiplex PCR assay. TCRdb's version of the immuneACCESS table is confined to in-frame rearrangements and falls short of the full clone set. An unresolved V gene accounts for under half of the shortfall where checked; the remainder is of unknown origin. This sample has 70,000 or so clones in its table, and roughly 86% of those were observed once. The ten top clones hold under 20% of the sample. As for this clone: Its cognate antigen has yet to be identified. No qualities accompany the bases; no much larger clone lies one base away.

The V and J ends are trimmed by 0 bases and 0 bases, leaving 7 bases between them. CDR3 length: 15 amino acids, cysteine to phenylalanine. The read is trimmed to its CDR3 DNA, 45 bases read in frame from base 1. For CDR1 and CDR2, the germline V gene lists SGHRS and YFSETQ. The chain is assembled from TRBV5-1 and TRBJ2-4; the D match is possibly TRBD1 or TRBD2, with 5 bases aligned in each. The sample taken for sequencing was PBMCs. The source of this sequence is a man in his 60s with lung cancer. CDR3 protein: CASSLVGGAKNIQYF. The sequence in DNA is TGCGCCAGCAGCTTGGTTGGGGGAGCCAAAAACATTCAGTACTTC.